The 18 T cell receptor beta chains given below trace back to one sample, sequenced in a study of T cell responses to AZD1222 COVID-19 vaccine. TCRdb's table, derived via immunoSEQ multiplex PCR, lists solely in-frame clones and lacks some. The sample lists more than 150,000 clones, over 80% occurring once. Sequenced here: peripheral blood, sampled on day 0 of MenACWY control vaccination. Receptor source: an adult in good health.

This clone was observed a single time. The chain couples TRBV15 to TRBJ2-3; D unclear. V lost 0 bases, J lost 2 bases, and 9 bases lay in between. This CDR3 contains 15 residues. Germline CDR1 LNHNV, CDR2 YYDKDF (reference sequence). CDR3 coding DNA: TGTGCCACCAGCAGAGAGGCAGGTTACACAGATACGCAGTATTTT. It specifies CATSREAGYTDTQYF.

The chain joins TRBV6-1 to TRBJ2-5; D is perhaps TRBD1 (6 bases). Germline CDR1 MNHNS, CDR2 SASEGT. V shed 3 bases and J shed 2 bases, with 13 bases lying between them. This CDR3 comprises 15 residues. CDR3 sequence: CASSEGAGKQETQYF. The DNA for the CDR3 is TGTGCCAGCAGTGAGGGGGCAGGTAAGCAAGAGACCCAGTACTTC.

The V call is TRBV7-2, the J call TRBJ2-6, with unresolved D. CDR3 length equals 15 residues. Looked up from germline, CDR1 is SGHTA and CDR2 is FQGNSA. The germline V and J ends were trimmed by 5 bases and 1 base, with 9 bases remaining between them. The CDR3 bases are TGTGCCAGCAGCCCCCCCGTGTCTGGGGCCAACGTCCTGACTTTC. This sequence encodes CASSPPVSGANVLTF.

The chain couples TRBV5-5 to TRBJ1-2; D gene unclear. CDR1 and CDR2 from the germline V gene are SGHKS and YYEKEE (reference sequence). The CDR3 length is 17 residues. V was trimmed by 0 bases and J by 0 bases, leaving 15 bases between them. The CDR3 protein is CASSLGGSVGANYGYTF. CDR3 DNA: TGTGCCAGCAGCTTGGGGGGTAGTGTTGGTGCTAACTATGGCTACACCTTC.

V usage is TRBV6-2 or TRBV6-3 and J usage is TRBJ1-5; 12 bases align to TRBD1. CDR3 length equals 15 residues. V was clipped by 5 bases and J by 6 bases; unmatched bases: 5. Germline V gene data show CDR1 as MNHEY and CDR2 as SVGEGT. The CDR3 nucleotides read TGTGCCAGCAGTCCCGGGACAGGGGGCTTTCAGCCCCAGCATTTT. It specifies CASSPGTGGFQPQHF.

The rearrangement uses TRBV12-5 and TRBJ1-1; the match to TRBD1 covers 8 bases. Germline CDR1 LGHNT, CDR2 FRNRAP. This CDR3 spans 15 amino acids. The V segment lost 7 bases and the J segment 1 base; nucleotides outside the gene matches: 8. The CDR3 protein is CASAPPGQENTEAFF. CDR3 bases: TGTGCTAGTGCCCCCCCGGGACAGGAGAACACTGAAGCTTTCTTT.

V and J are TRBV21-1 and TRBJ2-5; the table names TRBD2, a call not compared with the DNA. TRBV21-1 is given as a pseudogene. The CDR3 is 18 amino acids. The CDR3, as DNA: TGTGCCAGCAGCACCCCACGGGCTAGCGGGAGCAGGCAAGAGACCCAGTACTTC. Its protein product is CASSTPRASGSRQETQYF.

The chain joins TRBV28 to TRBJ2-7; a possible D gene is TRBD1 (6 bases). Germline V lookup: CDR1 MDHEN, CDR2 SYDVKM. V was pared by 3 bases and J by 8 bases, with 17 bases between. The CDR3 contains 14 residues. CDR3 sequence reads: CASSLPQGPTKQYF. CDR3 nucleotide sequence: TGTGCCAGCAGTTTGCCACAGGGTCCTACGAAGCAGTACTTC.

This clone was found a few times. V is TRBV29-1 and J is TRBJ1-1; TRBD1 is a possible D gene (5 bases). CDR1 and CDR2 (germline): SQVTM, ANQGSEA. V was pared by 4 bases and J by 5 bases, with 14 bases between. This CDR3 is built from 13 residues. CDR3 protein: CSVAVREGTEAFF. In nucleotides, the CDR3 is TGCAGCGTTGCCGTCAGGGAGGGGACTGAAGCTTTCTTT.

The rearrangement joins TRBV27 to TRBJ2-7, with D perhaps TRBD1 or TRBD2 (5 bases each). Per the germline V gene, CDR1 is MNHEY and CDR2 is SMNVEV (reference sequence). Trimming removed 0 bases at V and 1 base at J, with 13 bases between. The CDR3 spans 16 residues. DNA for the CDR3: TGTGCCAGCAGTTTATCGGTTGGGACGGTATCCTACGAGCAGTACTTC. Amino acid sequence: CASSLSVGTVSYEQYF.

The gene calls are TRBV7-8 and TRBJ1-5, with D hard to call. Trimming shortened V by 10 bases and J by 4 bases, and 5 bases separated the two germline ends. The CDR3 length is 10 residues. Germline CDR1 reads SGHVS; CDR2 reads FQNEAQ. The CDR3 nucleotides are TGTGCCAACCCTAATCAGCCCCAGCATTTT. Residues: CANPNQPQHF.

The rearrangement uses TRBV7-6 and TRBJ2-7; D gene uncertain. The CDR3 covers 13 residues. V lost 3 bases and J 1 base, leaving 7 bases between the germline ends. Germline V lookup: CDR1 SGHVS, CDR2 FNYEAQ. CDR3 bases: TGTGCCAGCAGCTTCTCCGAATCCTACGAGCAGTACTTC. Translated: CASSFSESYEQYF.

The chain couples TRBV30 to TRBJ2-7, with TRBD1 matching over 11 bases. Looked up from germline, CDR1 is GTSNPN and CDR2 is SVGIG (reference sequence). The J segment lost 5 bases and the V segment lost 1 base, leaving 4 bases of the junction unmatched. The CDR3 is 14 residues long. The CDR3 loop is CAWSAGQGADEQYF. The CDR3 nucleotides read TGTGCCTGGAGTGCCGGACAGGGGGCGGACGAGCAGTACTTC.

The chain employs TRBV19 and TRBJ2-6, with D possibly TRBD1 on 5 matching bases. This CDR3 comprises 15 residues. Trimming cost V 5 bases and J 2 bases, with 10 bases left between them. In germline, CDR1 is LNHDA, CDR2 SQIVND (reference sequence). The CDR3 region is CASSVQGAGANVLTF. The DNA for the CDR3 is TGTGCCAGTAGTGTACAAGGGGCTGGGGCCAACGTCCTGACTTTC.

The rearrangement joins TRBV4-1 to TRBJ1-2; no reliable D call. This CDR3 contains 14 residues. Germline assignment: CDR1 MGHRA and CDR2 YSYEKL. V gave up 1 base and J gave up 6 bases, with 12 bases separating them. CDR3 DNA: TGCGCCAGCAGCCAAGTTGCGACACTGAATGGCTACACCTTC. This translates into CASSQVATLNGYTF.

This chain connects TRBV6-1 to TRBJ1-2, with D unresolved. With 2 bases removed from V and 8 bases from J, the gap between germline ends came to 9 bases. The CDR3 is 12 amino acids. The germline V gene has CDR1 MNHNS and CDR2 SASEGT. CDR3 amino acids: CASSELRLGYTF. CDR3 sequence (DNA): TGTGCCAGCAGTGAACTGAGGTTAGGCTACACCTTC.

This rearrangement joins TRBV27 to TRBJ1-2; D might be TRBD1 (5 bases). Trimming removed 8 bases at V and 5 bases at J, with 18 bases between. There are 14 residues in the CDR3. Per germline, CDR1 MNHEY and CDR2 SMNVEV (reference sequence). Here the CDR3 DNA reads TGTGCCAGCGGTTACCCGGGGGACGTTTATGGCTACACCTTC. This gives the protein CASGYPGDVYGYTF.

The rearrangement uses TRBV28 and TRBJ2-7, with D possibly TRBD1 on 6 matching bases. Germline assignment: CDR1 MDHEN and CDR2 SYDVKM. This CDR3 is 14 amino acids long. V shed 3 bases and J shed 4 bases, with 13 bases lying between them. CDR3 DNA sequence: TGTGCCAGCAGTTTCGGCCAGGGGATGTACGAGCAGTACTTC. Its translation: CASSFGQGMYEQYF.